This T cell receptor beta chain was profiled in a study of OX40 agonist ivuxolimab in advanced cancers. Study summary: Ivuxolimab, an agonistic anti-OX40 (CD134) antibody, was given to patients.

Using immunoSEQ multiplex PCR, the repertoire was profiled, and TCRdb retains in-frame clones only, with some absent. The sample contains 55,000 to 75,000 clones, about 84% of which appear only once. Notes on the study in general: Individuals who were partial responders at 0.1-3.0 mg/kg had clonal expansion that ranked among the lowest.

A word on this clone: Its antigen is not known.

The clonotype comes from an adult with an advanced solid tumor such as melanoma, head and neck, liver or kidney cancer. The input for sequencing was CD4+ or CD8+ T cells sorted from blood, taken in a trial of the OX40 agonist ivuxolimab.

CDR3 in DNA: TGTGCCAGTAGTCCGGGAGCGGGGTGGGAGACCCAGTACTTC. Translated, it gives CASSPGAGWETQYF. V gene TRBV19 combines with J gene TRBJ2-5; TRBD2 matches at 7 bases. Germline loops: CDR1 LNHDA, CDR2 SQIVND (reference sequence). This CDR3 spans 14 amino acids. J lost 5 bases, V lost 5 bases, and 8 bases had no gene match.